This T cell receptor (beta chain) was sequenced for a study of PD-L1 blockade in urothelial cancer. Study at large: Male sex and bladder-origin urothelial cancer characterized about 90% of the roughly 29 patients.

V lost 5 bases to trimming and J lost 4 bases, with 6 bases between them. The CDR3 has 10 amino acids. Germline-derived CDR1 and CDR2 are SQVTM and ANQGSEA. Generated by immunoSEQ multiplex PCR, the TCRdb table keeps only in-frame clones and is missing some. Seen here are 53,000 or so clones, about 86% observed once, and the top ten hold roughly 17%. This clonotype originated in a man between 60 and 75 years old with urothelial cancer. The gene calls are TRBV29-1 and TRBJ2-7, with D unresolved. Sequences were derived from PBMCs, sampled around atezolizumab (anti-PD-L1) treatment. The CDR3 DNA is TGCAGCGTTCTTTTTTACGAGCAGTACTTC. Translated, it gives CSVLFYEQYF.